Sequencing of this T cell receptor (beta chain) was carried out in a study of cytomegalovirus exposure and HLA in healthy donors. The germline V gene encodes CDR1 MNHEY and CDR2 SVGAGI. The length of the CDR3 is 11 residues. The V end was cut by 7 bases, the J end by 8 bases, with 11 bases between. 13 Jbeta primers and 60 Vbeta primers were used for the PCR. Measured with immunoSEQ multiplex PCR; TCRdb has only the in-frame clones, and not every one. The profile covers 45,000 to 60,000 clones, with about three quarters appearing a single time and about 9.1% taken by the ten largest. Sequencing used PBMCs. This sequence was found in a woman between 45 and 60 years old in good health and CMV-seronegative. The genes are TRBV6-5 and TRBJ1-2; a weak D match, TRBD1 (6 bases). The DNA of the CDR3 is TGTGCCAGCATGGGAGGGGGAGGCTACACCTTC. It is translated as CASMGGGGYTF.